What follows are 9 T cell receptor beta chains derived from one specimen sequenced in a study of cytomegalovirus exposure and HLA in healthy donors (dated 2017 in TCRdb). Libraries were constructed by the immunoSEQ multiplex PCR assay. The multiplex PCR relied on a mix of 60 forward primers for TCR Vbeta segments and 13 reverse primers for TCR Jbeta segments. TCRdb provides this immuneACCESS table in a form limited to in-frame rearrangements. Some clones are lacking; in checked studies, under half of them reflect an unresolved V gene, and why the rest are absent is not known. The sample table shows some 200,000 clones, and 75% to 90% are seen once. The ten largest clones capture 2.6% of the sample. The sample taken for sequencing was PBMCs. These receptors were obtained from a woman aged 45-60 years in good health and CMV-seropositive.

The chain links TRBV6-1 to TRBJ2-1; 7 bases are a match to TRBD1. CDR1 MNHNS and CDR2 SASEGT come from the germline V gene. With 6 bases clipped from V and 2 bases from J, the junction kept 4 bases outside the gene matches. The CDR3 is made up of 14 amino acids. CDR3 amino acids: CASSLTGAYNEQFF. In DNA form, the CDR3 reads TGTGCCAGCAGCCTAACAGGGGCCTACAATGAGCAGTTCTTC.

The chain carries TRBV4-1 and TRBJ1-2, with D maybe TRBD1 (6 bases). Germline CDR1 MGHRA, CDR2 YSYEKL. Between the trimmed V and J ends, which lost 1 base and 0 bases, there was a span of 9 bases. The CDR3 is 15 amino acids. This CDR3 reads CASSQVQGPNYGYTF. Here the CDR3 DNA reads TGCGCCAGCAGCCAAGTACAGGGCCCTAACTATGGCTACACCTTC.

The chain uses TRBV27 and TRBJ1-5; D not certain. V gave up 2 bases and J gave up 6 bases, with 5 bases separating them. Germline lookup yields CDR1 MNHEY and CDR2 SMNVEV (reference sequence). The CDR3 runs 12 residues. DNA for the CDR3: TGTGCCAGCAGTTTACCCGGTCAGCCCCAGCATTTT. Its protein is CASSLPGQPQHF.

This clone was recorded once. The V and J genes are TRBV5-1 and TRBJ1-1, with 8 positions matching TRBD1. The CDR3 consists of 16 residues. The germline V gene encodes CDR1 SGHRS and CDR2 YFSETQ. Germline trimming cut 3 bases from V and 1 base from J; bases unmatched to any gene: 8. For the CDR3, the DNA is TGCGCCAGCAGCTCTGTGTCAGGGGGCGGGAACACTGAAGCTTTCTTT. This sequence encodes CASSSVSGGGNTEAFF. The full variable domain, in which reference TRBV5-1 and TRBJ1-1 provide the parts outside the CDR3, is KAGVTQTPRYLIKTRGQQVTLSCSPISGHRSVSWYQQTPGQGLQFLFEYFSETQRNKGNFPGRFSGRQFSNSRSEMNVSTLELGDSALYLCASSSVSGGGNTEAFFGQGTRLTVV.

The chain employs TRBV7-2 and TRBJ2-7; maybe TRBD1 (6 bases). Per the germline V gene, CDR1 is SGHTA and CDR2 is FQGNSA. The V end lost 0 bases, the J end lost 0 bases, and 9 bases lay between the germline ends. The CDR3 has 15 amino acids. The CDR3 region is CASSLAGTLSYEQYF. The CDR3 nucleotides read TGTGCCAGCAGCTTAGCCGGGACACTCTCCTACGAGCAGTACTTC.

V and J are TRBV5-8 and TRBJ1-4; tentatively, D is TRBD1 (6 bases). Germline loops: CDR1 SGHTS, CDR2 YDEGEE. The CDR3 consists of 13 residues. V was cut by 0 bases and J by 13 bases, with 13 bases left in between. This CDR3 is CASSLESAGVLFF. CDR3 nucleotide sequence: TGTGCCAGCAGCTTGGAATCGGCAGGGGTACTGTTTTTT.

The chain combines TRBV6-5 with TRBJ1-3; a possible D gene is TRBD1 (5 bases). The germline CDR1 and CDR2 sequences are MNHEY and SVGAGI. V lost 6 bases, J lost 0 bases, and 9 bases lay in between. The CDR3 covers 14 residues. Here the CDR3 reads CASSVTVSGNTIYF. The CDR3 nucleotides are TGTGCCAGCAGCGTGACAGTCTCTGGAAACACCATATATTTT.

V and J are TRBV5-5 and TRBJ1-2; 7 nucleotides match TRBD1. Trimming cost V 4 bases and J 4 bases; bases outside gene matches: 4. CDR1 and CDR2 (germline): SGHKS, YYEKEE (reference sequence). The CDR3 is 13 amino acids. CDR3 region: CASSQGQIYGYTF. CDR3 bases: TGTGCCAGCAGCCAGGGACAGATCTATGGCTACACCTTC.

This clone came up a few times. This chain uses TRBV5-4 with TRBJ2-2; no reliable D call. The V gene lost 2 bases and the J gene lost 6 bases, with 14 bases spanning the gap. Germline V gene lookup returns CDR1 SGHNT and CDR2 YYREEE (reference sequence). The length of the CDR3 is 15 residues. CDR3: CASSFEGASAGELFF. In DNA, the CDR3 is TGTGCCAGCAGCTTTGAAGGAGCGTCGGCCGGGGAGCTGTTTTTT.